This T cell receptor (beta chain) was profiled in a study of T and B cells in COVID-19 patients. Study details: COVID-19 patients gave peripheral blood either during active infection or after recovery. Most recovered patients had mild to moderate COVID-19 treated as outpatients. The recovered cohort's median age was about 34 years, versus around 70 years in active infection.

This clonotype is medium-sized (0.01 to 0.1%) in the sample. TRB rearrangements were amplified by multiplex PCR with BIOMED2 TRB-A/B primers. TCRdb ran MiXCR on the multiplex PCR reads and lists one entry per CDR3 protein. The table records some 8,000 distinct CDR3 sequences, roughly 25% of them present only once. From blood, about 250-550 ng of genomic DNA served as TRB template. The germline gives CDR1 KGHSH, CDR2 LQKENI. Deletions cut 3 bases from V and 11 bases from J, with 17 bases between. This CDR3 has 15 amino acids. This chain joins TRBV18 and TRBJ1-6; a possible D gene is TRBD1 (5 bases). The TCR comes from a human donor who had recovered from COVID-19. Sequencing was carried out using blood. The CDR3 sequence is CASSPNGGEGTPLHF. The CDR3, as DNA: TGTGCCAGCTCACCTAATGGGGGAGAAGGTACACCCCTCCACTTT.